What follows is one T cell receptor (beta chain) and its context. In the original workflow: Amplifying reference gene primers gave estimates of nucleated cell counts. Sequencing was performed with immunoSEQ multiplex PCR; in TCRdb, only in-frame clones are kept and a portion is missing. V, J and clone size are taken as reported in that table, and D and trimming were inferred from the DNA itself. The sample yields some 170,000 clones, about 90% seen once. This entry comes from a study of blood T cell repertoires in COVID-19. On the study more broadly: The United States, Italy and Spain were the sources of the acute and convalescent COVID-19 samples.

The ends lost 5 bases at V and 9 bases at J; junction bases unmatched: 10. Germline lookup yields CDR1 SGHAT and CDR2 FQNNGV. The CDR3 sequence is 15 residues long. Recruitment covered about 25 US areas and drew participants whose ages spanned about 18 to 90 years. Cohorts were determined from participant-reported clinical history. The sample taken for sequencing was PBMCs or T cells enriched from blood (not recorded which). The chain recombines TRBV11-2 with TRBJ2-7; 13 bases match TRBD2. This sequence was found in a human donor with acute COVID-19. The donor label of this sample is uncertain. The CDR3 region has the DNA TGTGCCAGCAGCGTTGTCACTAGCGGGGGGGCTGCGCAGTACTTC. Translating gives CASSVVTSGGAAQYF.